Below are 25 T cell receptor beta chains sequenced from a single sample in a study of CD8+ T cells in alopecia areata. RNA was extracted and reverse transcribed into cDNA as the sequencing template. Some clones are missing from TCRdb's copy, which holds only in-frame ones; the method was immunoSEQ multiplex PCR. The table has roughly 210,000 clones, roughly 44% seen once. Described treatment: oral pan-JAK inhibitor, 5-10 mg twice daily. This sample comprised CD4+ T cells sorted from blood, obtained at roughly week 38, from a patient treated with tofacitinib. These receptors were obtained from a human donor with alopecia areata.

This sequence joins TRBV9 and TRBJ2-3; TRBD1 is a possible D gene (5 bases). CDR1 SGDLS and CDR2 YYNGEE come from the germline V gene. This CDR3 is 16 amino acids long. V was shortened by 1 base and J by 3 bases, with 15 bases between the two germline ends. CDR3 sequence: CASSVLWASGTDTQYF. The CDR3 region has the DNA TGTGCCAGCAGCGTACTCTGGGCCTCAGGGACAGATACGCAGTATTTT.

This clone was detected only a few times. V and J are TRBV30 and TRBJ1-1, with D unclear. The CDR3 extends over 12 amino acids. CDR1 is GTSNPN, CDR2 SVGIG, per germline (reference sequence). Trimming left V 3 bases short and J 1 base short, with 6 bases between. CDR3 nucleotides: TGTGCCTGGAGGCACTGGAACACTGAAGCTTTCTTT. It specifies CAWRHWNTEAFF.

The genes are TRBV7-8 and TRBJ2-7, with D uncertain. V was clipped by 5 bases and J by 2 bases, with 16 bases between them. The germline gives CDR1 SGHVS, CDR2 FQNEAQ. This CDR3 is built from 15 residues. The CDR3 spells CASSRDTVGPYEQYF. The CDR3 DNA reads TGTGCCAGCAGCCGAGATACAGTGGGCCCCTACGAGCAGTACTTC.

The chain carries TRBV11-2 and TRBJ2-5; D is tentatively TRBD1 or TRBD2 (5 bases each). This CDR3 comprises 13 residues. Germline CDR1 is SGHAT and CDR2 is FQNNGV. Deletions cut 5 bases from V and 5 bases from J, with 12 bases between. The CDR3 nucleotides read TGTGCCAGCAGCCAGTCAGGGACGGAGACCCAGTACTTC. Protein sequence: CASSQSGTETQYF.

The sample holds a few counts of this clone. The CDR3 DNA is TGTGCCAGCAGCTGGCCCGGCAGGACGGCTTTCTTT. Translating it yields CASSWPGRTAFF. The V call is TRBV7-2, the J call TRBJ1-1; D is uncertain. The V and J ends lost 4 bases and 11 bases respectively, with 14 bases between them. Germline V gene sequence: CDR1 SGHTA, CDR2 FQGNSA. The CDR3 loop spans 12 amino acids.

The rearrangement uses TRBV9 and TRBJ1-1, with 8 bases lining up with TRBD1. The CDR3 sequence is 15 residues long. The ends lost 3 bases at V and 2 bases at J; junction bases unmatched: 6. Germline CDR1 SGDLS, CDR2 YYNGEE. The CDR3 is CASSAGGQGNTEAFF. CDR3 bases: TGTGCCAGCAGCGCCGGAGGACAGGGTAACACTGAAGCTTTCTTT.

There are a few counts of this clone. The chain joins TRBV27 to TRBJ1-2; D perhaps matches TRBD1 (6 bases). V was clipped by 7 bases and J by 4 bases, with 19 bases between them. CDR1 MNHEY and CDR2 SMNVEV come from the germline V gene (reference sequence). CDR3 length: 15 amino acids. CDR3 amino acids: CASIASPRGSYGYTF. The DNA of the CDR3 is TGTGCCAGCATCGCCTCCCCCAGGGGCAGCTATGGCTACACCTTC.

The rearrangement joins TRBV7-2 to TRBJ2-6; TRBD2 agrees at 8 bases. Germline CDR1 is SGHTA and CDR2 is FQGNSA. J gave up 1 base and V 4 bases, and 6 bases lay outside the gene matches. CDR3 size: 17 residues. In DNA form, the CDR3 reads TGTGCCAGCAGCTCCACTAGCGGACGTTCTGGGGCCAACGTCCTGACTTTC. This translates into CASSSTSGRSGANVLTF.

This clone was seen just once. The chain is built from TRBV5-1 and TRBJ2-1; the D is unclear. CDR3 size: 14 residues. Germline loops: CDR1 SGHRS, CDR2 YFSETQ. V lost 2 bases and J 4 bases, leaving 10 bases between the germline ends. The CDR3: CASSLRTRYNEQFF. The DNA for the CDR3 is TGCGCCAGCAGCTTACGGACGAGATACAATGAGCAGTTCTTC. Supplemented by reference TRBV5-1 and TRBJ2-1, the full variable domain reads KAGVTQTPRYLIKTRGQQVTLSCSPISGHRSVSWYQQTPGQGLQFLFEYFSETQRNKGNFPGRFSGRQFSNSRSEMNVSTLELGDSALYLCASSLRTRYNEQFFGPGTRLTVL.

As for this clone: The sample holds other DNA sequences that translate to the same CDR3. The chain carries TRBV30 and TRBJ2-1; no firm D call. Germline CDR1 reads GTSNPN; CDR2 reads SVGIG (reference sequence). Trimming removed 0 bases at V and 6 bases at J, with 6 bases between. The CDR3 consists of 12 residues. The CDR3 here is CAWSVILNEQFF. CDR3 nucleotide sequence: TGTGCCTGGAGTGTAATCCTCAATGAGCAGTTCTTC.

This clone was recorded a few times. This chain connects TRBV6-6 to TRBJ2-3; TRBD1 matches at 8 bases. V shed 6 bases and J 2 bases; nucleotides not matched to a gene: 7. This CDR3 comprises 15 residues. Per germline, CDR1 MNHNY and CDR2 SVGAGI (reference sequence). CDR3 loop: CASSFGQGNTDTQYF. CDR3 in DNA: TGTGCCAGCAGCTTTGGACAGGGAAACACAGATACGCAGTATTTT.

The chain couples TRBV20-1 to TRBJ2-7; 7 bases are a match to TRBD2. CDR3 size: 11 residues. CDR1 and CDR2 (germline): DFQATT, SNEGSKA (reference sequence). Unmatched junction bases numbered 10, after V lost 6 bases and J lost 11 bases. This CDR3 reads CSAREGQLEYF. The CDR3 nucleotides are TGCAGTGCCAGGGAGGGCCAGTTGGAGTACTTC.

The J gene is TRBJ1-1, the V gene TRBV7-6; D gene ambiguous. The CDR3 consists of 13 residues. Trimming shortened V by 7 bases and J by 5 bases, and 14 bases separated the two germline ends. Germline CDR1 is SGHVS and CDR2 is FNYEAQ. This chain's CDR3 is CASTPGGWTEAFF. The CDR3 coding sequence is TGTGCCAGCACCCCAGGCGGATGGACTGAAGCTTTCTTT. Variable domain in full (rest from reference TRBV7-6 and TRBJ1-1): GAGVSQSPRYKVTKRGQDVALRCDPISGHVSLYWYRQALGQGPEFLTYFNYEAQQDKSGLPNDRFSAERPEGSISTLTIQRTEQRDSAMYRCASTPGGWTEAFFGQGTRLTVV.

This clone showed up just once. The CDR3 bases are TGTGCCAGCAGCCACAGGGGAAGGAACACTGAAGCTTTCTTT. Its translation is CASSHRGRNTEAFF. The chain uses TRBV7-9 and TRBJ1-1, with 7 bases fitting TRBD1. The V and J ends lost 5 bases and 1 base, in that order; junction bases with no gene match: 4. Germline V gene data show CDR1 as SEHNR and CDR2 as FQNEAQ (reference sequence). The CDR3 loop spans 14 amino acids.

This chain connects TRBV6-5 to TRBJ1-5, with TRBD1 as a possible D gene (5 bases). The V gene's germline CDR1 is MNHEY and CDR2 SVGAGI. This CDR3 region has 13 residues. Trimming left V 5 bases short and J 5 bases short, with 10 bases between. The CDR3 here is CASSDTGHQPQHF. In DNA, the CDR3 is TGTGCCAGCAGTGATACGGGGCATCAGCCCCAGCATTTT.

This clone has a handful of counts. This rearrangement joins TRBV9 to TRBJ1-3; D possibly corresponds to TRBD1 (5 bases). From germline, CDR1 is SGDLS and CDR2 YYNGEE. The CDR3 sequence is 17 residues long. Trimming cost V 4 bases and J 2 bases, with 19 bases left between them. The CDR3 DNA reads TGTGCCAGCAGCTATCACGGGACGGTGGCAACTGGAAACACCATATATTTT. Translation gives CASSYHGTVATGNTIYF.

The gene calls are TRBV29-1 and TRBJ2-7; the match to TRBD1 covers 10 bases. The CDR3 contains 15 residues. The ends lost 7 bases at V and 7 bases at J; junction bases unmatched: 16. CDR1 and CDR2 (germline): SQVTM, ANQGSEA. The CDR3 DNA reads TGCAGCGCAGGGTCACCGGGACAGGGGAATGGAGAGCAGTACTTC. Amino acids: CSAGSPGQGNGEQYF.

This rearrangement joins TRBV5-4 to TRBJ2-4; D gene uncertain. The V and J ends lost 0 bases and 4 bases respectively, with 8 bases between them. The CDR3 is 14 residues long. In germline, CDR1 is SGHNT, CDR2 YYREEE (reference sequence). CDR3 sequence: CASSLDPLKNIQYF. In DNA form, the CDR3 reads TGTGCCAGCAGCTTGGACCCTTTAAAAAACATTCAGTACTTC.

The sample holds a few counts of this clone. This chain uses TRBV28 with TRBJ2-3, with 9 bases identical to TRBD1. This CDR3 is 15 amino acids long. The V gene end was trimmed by 2 bases and the J gene end by 2 bases; junction bases not matched to a gene: 2. Germline-derived CDR1 and CDR2 are MDHEN and SYDVKM. The CDR3 protein is CASSLDRGYTDTQYF. The CDR3 bases are TGTGCCAGCAGTTTAGACAGGGGGTACACAGATACGCAGTATTTT.

This clone was counted only a few times. This sequence joins TRBV5-7 and TRBJ2-5, with D hard to call. TRBV5-7 is an ORF, with its function uncertain. V lost 0 bases to trimming and J lost 1 base, with 7 bases between them. This CDR3 spans 14 amino acids. The CDR3 spells CASSLEVLQETQYF. In nucleotides, the CDR3 is TGTGCCAGCAGCTTGGAGGTCCTCCAAGAGACCCAGTACTTC.

The DNA of the CDR3 is TGTGCCTGGAGTGTCCAGGTACGGAACACTGAAGCTTTCTTT. It codes for CAWSVQVRNTEAFF. V is TRBV30 and J is TRBJ1-1; D uncertain. V shed 0 bases and J shed 1 base, with 9 bases lying between them. The CDR3 sequence is 14 residues long. Germline CDR1 is GTSNPN and CDR2 is SVGIG (reference sequence).

The J gene is TRBJ1-3, the V gene TRBV2; possible D gene TRBD1, 5 bases. This CDR3 spans 16 amino acids. Germline lookup yields CDR1 SNHLY and CDR2 FYNNEI. Trimming removed 6 bases from V and 0 bases from J, with 15 bases in between. The CDR3 sequence: CASRPGTLSSGNTIYF. CDR3 DNA: TGTGCCAGCAGACCCGGGACCCTGAGCTCTGGAAACACCATATATTTT.

This chain links TRBV20-1 with TRBJ2-7; possibly TRBD2 for D (5 bases). The length of the CDR3 is 11 residues. Germline V CDR1 and CDR2: DFQATT, SNEGSKA (reference sequence). V lost 2 bases to trimming and J lost 4 bases, with 6 bases between them. The CDR3 bases are TGCAGTGCTAGACGGGGTTACGAGCAGTACTTC. Residues: CSARRGYEQYF.

The chain couples TRBV7-2 to TRBJ1-5; D not resolved. Germline CDR1 is SGHTA and CDR2 is FQGNSA. The CDR3 length is 13 residues. V dropped 11 bases and J dropped 0 bases, with 11 bases sitting between them. The CDR3 DNA reads TGTGCCTCTAATACGTATAGCAATCAGCCCCAGCATTTT. Amino acid sequence: CASNTYSNQPQHF.

The rearrangement links TRBV10-3 to TRBJ2-1; no reliable D call. The CDR3 consists of 11 residues. The V and J ends lost 4 bases and 5 bases respectively, with 3 bases between them. The germline V gene has CDR1 ENHRY and CDR2 SYGVKD. The CDR3 loop reads CAISGDNEQFF. The CDR3 DNA reads as TGTGCCATCAGTGGGGACAATGAGCAGTTCTTC.